The sequence of this TCR beta chain was determined in a study of cytomegalovirus exposure and HLA in healthy donors. With 60 Vbeta and 13 Jbeta primers, the PCR was carried out. The authors' processing: In a later analysis, of 70 million to 85 million unique beta chains, some 10 million appeared in at least two donors. The repertoire was sequenced with immunoSEQ multiplex PCR; TCRdb's copy has only in-frame clones and lacks some. That table is the source of V, J and clone size, and D and trimming were worked out from the DNA. The profile shows more than 90,000 clones, around 82% of them singletons. At the time of sampling, donors were nominally healthy, though unrecorded immune exposures were likely. V lost 0 bases, J lost 11 bases, and 10 bases lay in between. The CDR3 runs to 11 residues. Germline CDR1 reads GTSNPN; CDR2 reads SVGIG (reference sequence).

The origin of this receptor is a woman aged 55-70 years in good health and CMV-seronegative. Sequencing used PBMCs. The rearrangement links TRBV30 to TRBJ1-1, with unresolved D. The chain's CDR3 is CAWSVEDWAFF. The CDR3 DNA reads TGTGCCTGGAGTGTAGAGGACTGGGCTTTCTTT.